The text below deals with one T cell receptor beta chain. Its antigen is still unknown. Base qualities are not recorded, but no much larger clone differs from it by a single base. Enrolling through a virtual design, the prospective study's participants ranged in age from roughly 18 to 90 years and lived across 24 United States geographic areas. Cohort assignment in the prospective study relied on participant-reported clinical history from a screening survey and a study questionnaire. Exposed participants had been in contact, within 2 weeks of entering the study, with a person who had a PCR-confirmed or clinician-diagnosed case of COVID-19. In the prospective study, mobile phlebotomists collected whole blood, serum and a nasopharyngeal or oropharyngeal swab from each participant. Additional blood draws and questionnaires over an approximately 2-month period could optionally be provided by prospective study participants. Before DNA extraction, prospective study blood samples were shipped either frozen or at room temperature.

TCRbeta CDR3 regions were amplified from genomic DNA using the immunoSEQ Assay, a bias-controlled multiplex PCR. Concerning the study's data processing: Nucleated cell counts per sample were estimated from amplification of reference gene primers within the assay. To quantify the absolute abundance of each unique TCRbeta CDR3 rearrangement, sequence reads were collapsed and filtered. Productive Simpson clonality was computed per sample as the square root of Simpson's diversity index over productive rearrangements. Sourced from immuneACCESS, this table was stored by TCRdb with only in-frame sequences that have V and J called. A share of the clones is absent; for the studies checked, an unresolved V gene accounts for under half, and the remainder has no known explanation. V, J and clone size derive from that table, while D and trimming were established from the DNA sequence. The sample table lists 300,000 to 350,000 clones, roughly 90% of them with a count of one. The top ten constitute approximately 1% of the sample.

These data originate in a study of blood T cell repertoires in COVID-19 (dated by TCRdb to the early 2020s). Turning to the overall study: Collaborator samples came from the United States, Italy and Spain and covered acute and convalescent phases of COVID-19. The material from the prospective study consisted of cDNA or gDNA derived from T cells, B-cell-depleted T cells, or PBMCs. The dataset comprised deeply sampled blood TCRbeta repertoires from subjects exposed to, actively infected with, or recovered from COVID-19. The repertoires were made available in a free public database intended to serve as a resource for research on the immune response to SARS-CoV-2. Samples were obtained from the ongoing ImmuneRACE study (first 160 participants) and from 1,254 subjects provided by 6 global collaborators. A de-identified subject ID, COVID-19 status, age in years and sex were almost always included in the sample metadata. HLA class I and class II types, where available, came from metadata supplied by the sample provider rather than from assay-based typing.

Study-wide conclusions, independent of this receptor: How much clinical and demographic metadata was included differed by source and by participant, and the metadata was provided uncurated.

The sequencing input was PBMCs or T cells enriched from blood (not recorded which). The TCR sequence derives from a woman in her 30s who had been exposed to COVID-19.

The sequenced DNA: TGCAGCGTTGAGAGGCGGAACACTGAAGCTTTCTTT. Translated, it reads CSVERRNTEAFF. The receptor chain draws on TRBV29-1 and TRBJ1-1; the D gene cannot be named for sure. Via the germline V gene, CDR1 is SQVTM and CDR2 ANQGSEA. V was cut back by 3 bases and J by 1 base, leaving a gap of 6 bases between them. CDR3 length: 12 amino acids, cysteine to phenylalanine. The read is trimmed to its CDR3 DNA, 36 bases read in frame from base 1.